This T cell receptor (beta chain) was recorded in a study of CD8+ T cells in alopecia areata. Treatment denoted: oral pan-JAK inhibitor, 5-10 mg twice daily. Reverse transcription of extracted RNA yielded cDNA, which provided the sequencing template. The data were produced by immunoSEQ multiplex PCR, yet TCRdb's version contains in-frame clones alone and is incomplete. The sample shows fewer than 250,000 clones, roughly 40% of them seen only once. Germline V gene sequence: CDR1 SGHTA, CDR2 FQGNSA. The ends lost 4 bases at V and 6 bases at J; junction bases unmatched: 9. The CDR3 spans 14 residues. This clone was recorded a few times.

V is TRBV7-2 and J is TRBJ2-7; 7 bases line up with TRBD1. The receptor comes from a human donor with alopecia areata. Specimen: CD4+ T cells sorted from blood, collected between weeks 36 and 40, from a patient treated with tofacitinib. This CDR3 reads CASSSRQGQGEQYF. CDR3 DNA sequence: TGTGCCAGCAGCTCCCGACAGGGTCAAGGCGAGCAGTACTTC.